Below, 5 T cell receptor beta chains from the same sample are listed, as sequenced in a study of T cells in Graves' hyperthyroidism and ophthalmopathy. Amplification yielded TCR beta CDR3 regions, with RNA transcripts as the source. Researchers ran a first-round RT-PCR on the TCR CDR3 using the HTBI primer set. TCRdb reprocessed the multiplex PCR reads with MiXCR, giving one entry per CDR3 protein. This table has a few hundred thousand distinct CDR3 sequences, roughly 22% appearing once. Specimen: blood. The source of these receptors is a woman in her sixties or seventies with Graves' ophthalmopathy.

This clonotype was observed at least ten times. V is TRBV2 and J is TRBJ2-2, with TRBD1 identical over 7 bases. With V trimmed by 8 bases and J by 7 bases, 7 bases remained unmatched. This CDR3 region has 13 residues. CDR1 and CDR2 from the germline V gene are SNHLY and FYNNEI. CDR3 loop: CASYDRDGGELFF. For the CDR3, the DNA is TGTGCCAGCTACGACAGGGACGGCGGGGAGCTGTTTTTT.

This clonotype was counted between two and nine times. This rearrangement joins TRBV3-1 to TRBJ2-5, with D tentatively TRBD2 (5 bases). The CDR3 runs to 15 residues. The germline gives CDR1 LGHDT, CDR2 YNNKEL (reference sequence). The V and J ends lost 5 bases and 1 base respectively, with 14 bases between them. The CDR3 nucleotides are TGTGCCAGCAGCAAGCGGATGGGCGGCCAAGAGACCCAGTACTTC. It is translated as CASSKRMGGQETQYF.

This clonotype was picked up a small number of times. The chain combines TRBV19 with TRBJ1-5; TRBD1 matches 8 bases. The length of the CDR3 is 17 residues. Looked up from germline, CDR1 is LNHDA and CDR2 is SQIVND (reference sequence). V lost 4 bases, J lost 0 bases, and 8 bases stayed unmatched. The CDR3 spells CASSTNTGGPSNQPQHF. As DNA, the CDR3 is TGTGCCAGTAGTACTAATACAGGGGGACCTAGCAATCAGCCCCAGCATTTT.

The table lists this clonotype with many counts. This chain joins TRBV28 and TRBJ2-5, with 7 positions matching TRBD2. The CDR3 is 15 amino acids. CDR1 MDHEN and CDR2 SYDVKM come from the germline V gene. V was clipped by 5 bases and J by 2 bases; unmatched bases: 8. The CDR3 protein is CASSVYPGLQETQYF. The DNA of the CDR3 is TGTGCCAGCAGTGTGTACCCGGGACTACAAGAGACCCAGTACTTC.

For the CDR3, the DNA is TGCGCCAGCACCGCCAGTACTGACATTCAGTACTTC. It is translated as CASTASTDIQYF. The chain carries TRBV5-1 and TRBJ2-4, with unresolved D. CDR3 size: 12 residues. Trimming left V 6 bases short and J 8 bases short, with 12 bases between. Germline CDR1 SGHRS, CDR2 YFSETQ. The full variable domain, rest sourced from reference TRBV5-1 and TRBJ2-4, is KAGVTQTPRYLIKTRGQQVTLSCSPISGHRSVSWYQQTPGQGLQFLFEYFSETQRNKGNFPGRFSGRQFSNSRSEMNVSTLELGDSALYLCASTASTDIQYFGAGTRLSVL.